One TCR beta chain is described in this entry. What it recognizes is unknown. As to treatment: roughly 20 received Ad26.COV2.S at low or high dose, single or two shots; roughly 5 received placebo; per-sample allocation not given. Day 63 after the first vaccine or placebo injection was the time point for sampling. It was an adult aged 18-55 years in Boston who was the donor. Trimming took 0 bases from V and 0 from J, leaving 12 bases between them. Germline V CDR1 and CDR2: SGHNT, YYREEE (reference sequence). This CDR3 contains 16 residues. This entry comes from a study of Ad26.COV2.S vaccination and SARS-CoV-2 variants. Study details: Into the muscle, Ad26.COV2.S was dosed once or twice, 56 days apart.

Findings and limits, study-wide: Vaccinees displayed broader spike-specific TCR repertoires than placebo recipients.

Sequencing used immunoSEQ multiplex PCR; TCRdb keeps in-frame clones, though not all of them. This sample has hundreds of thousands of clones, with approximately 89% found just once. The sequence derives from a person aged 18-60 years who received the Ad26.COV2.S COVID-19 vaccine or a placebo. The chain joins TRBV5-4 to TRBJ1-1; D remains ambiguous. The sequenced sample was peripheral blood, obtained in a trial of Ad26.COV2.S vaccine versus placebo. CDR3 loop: CASSLGGGDLNTEAFF. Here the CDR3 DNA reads TGTGCCAGCAGCTTGGGAGGAGGAGACTTGAACACTGAAGCTTTCTTT. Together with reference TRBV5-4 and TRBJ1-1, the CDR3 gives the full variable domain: ETGVTQSPTHLIKTRGQQVTLRCSSQSGHNTVSWYQQALGQGPQFIFQYYREEENGRGNFPPRFSGLQFPNYSSELNVNALELDDSALYLCASSLGGGDLNTEAFFGQGTRLTVV.